The 31 T cell receptor beta chains given below trace back to one sample, sequenced in a study of metastatic and nonmetastatic thyroid tumors. MiXCR was used by TCRdb to re-call the PCR reads. The sample has about 38,000 clones, roughly a quarter seen once. Among the patients, none had received any treatment before thyroid surgery. Sequencing was done on a sample of blood. The receptors stem from a female donor with papillary thyroid cancer or a benign thyroid nodule (not recorded which). Some clones in this sample may be carry-over from other donors' samples.

This clone appeared many times. The rearrangement links TRBV2 to TRBJ2-7; 7 nucleotides agree with TRBD2. Per the germline V gene, CDR1 is SNHLY and CDR2 is FYNNEI. CDR3 length equals 15 residues. V shed 5 bases, J shed 7 bases, and the junction held 14 bases outside the gene matches. CDR3 residues: CASSFGLDPPREQYF. DNA of the CDR3: TGTGCCAGCAGTTTTGGACTAGATCCACCTAGGGAGCAGTACTTC.

In this sample, this clone turned up many times. The chain combines TRBV28 with TRBJ2-5; 7 nucleotides match TRBD1. CDR3 length: 13 amino acids. Germline trimming cut 10 bases from V and 2 bases from J; bases unmatched to any gene: 7. Germline V gene data show CDR1 as MDHEN and CDR2 as SYDVKM. CDR3 DNA sequence: TGTGCCACCCGTCAGACAGGGCAAGAGACCCAGTACTTC. Translation gives CATRQTGQETQYF. Combining the CDR3 with reference TRBV28 and TRBJ2-5 gives the whole variable domain DVKVTQSSRYLVKRTGEKVFLECVQDMDHENMFWYRQDPGLGLRLIYFSYDVKMKEKGDIPEGYSVSREKKERFSLILESASTNQTSMYLCATRQTGQETQYFGPGTRLLVL.

This clone is medium-sized (0.01 to 0.1%) by share. The chain recombines TRBV6-1 with TRBJ2-1, with TRBD2 identical over 8 bases. The CDR3 length is 15 residues. Germline trimming cut 7 bases from V and 5 bases from J; bases unmatched to any gene: 10. Germline V gene lookup returns CDR1 MNHNS and CDR2 SASEGT. CDR3 sequence reads: CASTRTSQHNNEQFF. The CDR3 DNA follows: TGTGCCAGCACTCGGACTAGCCAACATAACAATGAGCAGTTCTTC.

This clone was picked up many times. The rearrangement uses TRBV6-1 and TRBJ1-3, with a possible D match to TRBD1 (6 bases). Germline lookup yields CDR1 MNHNS and CDR2 SASEGT. The CDR3 totals 16 residues. The V end was cut by 4 bases, the J end by 0 bases, with 13 bases between. CDR3 protein: CASSVGGPASGNTIYF. The CDR3 coding sequence is TGTGCCAGCAGTGTTGGGGGCCCTGCCTCTGGAAACACCATATATTTT.

V is TRBV5-1 and J is TRBJ2-2; 7 bases are shared with TRBD2. Germline trimming cut 3 bases from V and 2 bases from J; bases unmatched to any gene: 7. The CDR3 totals 16 residues. Germline CDR1 reads SGHRS; CDR2 reads YFSETQ. CDR3 bases: TGCGCCAGCAGCTCCGTAGGGGAGGGCAACACCGGGGAGCTGTTTTTT. This encodes CASSSVGEGNTGELFF.

This clone was seen repeatedly, ten times or more. Additional DNA sequences in this sample encode the identical CDR3. V gene TRBV12-3 or TRBV12-4 combines with J gene TRBJ1-3, with D perhaps TRBD1 (5 bases). V was clipped by 6 bases and J by 0 bases, with 12 bases between them. CDR3 length: 15 amino acids. DNA for the CDR3: TGTGCCAGCAGCCTAACAGGATTCTCTGGAAACACCATATATTTT. Encoded protein: CASSLTGFSGNTIYF.

This clone has more than one count but fewer than ten. The chain employs TRBV29-1 and TRBJ2-1; D is unresolved. Germline V gives CDR1 SQVTM, CDR2 ANQGSEA. There are 8 residues in the CDR3. DNA of the CDR3: TGCACCCGCAATGAGCAGTTCTTC. This gives the protein CTRNEQFF.

This clone was seen at least ten times. The chain uses TRBV6-1 and TRBJ1-1, with unresolved D. Germline CDR1 is MNHNS and CDR2 is SASEGT. CDR3 length equals 13 residues. Deletions cut 6 bases from V and 0 bases from J, with 8 bases between. The CDR3: CASREQMNTEAFF. CDR3 nucleotides: TGTGCCAGCAGAGAACAAATGAACACTGAAGCTTTCTTT.

This clone was seen only a few times. The V call is TRBV28, the J call TRBJ2-7, with TRBD1 matching 10 bases. Germline V gene lookup returns CDR1 MDHEN and CDR2 SYDVKM. There are 14 residues in the CDR3. J lost 6 bases, V lost 6 bases, and 8 bases had no gene match. The CDR3 coding sequence is TGTGCCAGCAGCCAGACAGGGGGCCTACTCGAGCAGTACTTC. This gives the protein CASSQTGGLLEQYF.

Concerning this clone: The CDR3 does not end in the conserved phenylalanine or tryptophan, so this is likely a read error. The CDR3 sequence: CATSGARDIDMQYL. For the CDR3, the DNA is TGTGCCACCAGTGGGGCTAGAGACATAGATATGCAGTATCTT. The rearrangement uses TRBV24-1 and TRBJ2-3; D not certain. Germline V gene lookup returns CDR1 KGHDR and CDR2 SFDVKD. CDR3 length: 14 residues.

This clone came up many times. The chain joins TRBV7-2 to TRBJ2-3; D call uncertain. The CDR3 covers 14 residues. Per the germline V gene, CDR1 is SGHTA and CDR2 is FQGNSA. Trimming removed 5 bases from V and 0 bases from J, with 9 bases in between. The CDR3, as DNA: TGTGCCAGCAGCCCTCAAACTAGCACAGATACGCAGTATTTT. It codes for CASSPQTSTDTQYF.

V gene TRBV7-2 combines with J gene TRBJ2-1; possibly TRBD1 for D (7 bases). Per the germline V gene, CDR1 is SGHTA and CDR2 is FQGNSA. The length of the CDR3 is 15 residues. V gave up 3 bases and J gave up 4 bases, with 13 bases separating them. CDR3 loop: CASSLRGQSYNEQFF. CDR3 nucleotide sequence: TGTGCCAGCAGCTTGCGGGGACAGTCATACAATGAGCAGTTCTTC.

This clone was seen repeatedly, ten times or more. The sample holds other DNA sequences that translate to the same CDR3. The CDR3 DNA reads TGCAGCGCATCGACAGGGGTAAATCAGCCCCAGCATTTT. This gives the protein CSASTGVNQPQHF. The chain joins TRBV29-1 to TRBJ1-5; 8 bases line up with TRBD1. This CDR3 comprises 13 residues. Trimming removed 7 bases from V and 4 bases from J; junction bases left unmatched: 6. CDR1 and CDR2 from the germline V gene are SQVTM and ANQGSEA.

With respect to this clone: At one end, the junction sequence differs from germline, possibly due to a read error. This sequence joins TRBV18 and TRBJ1-1; D gene unclear. The CDR3 spans 14 residues. Germline-derived CDR1 and CDR2 are KGHSH and LQKENI. The CDR3, as DNA: TGTGCCATCCCCCCCGGACTCTTGAACACCGAAGCTTTCTTT. Translated: CAIPPGLLNTEAFF.

This clone appeared many times. The chain's CDR3 is CASSRLGPINSPLHF. CDR3 DNA sequence: TGTGCCAGCAGTCGCTTGGGGCCTATTAATTCACCCCTCCACTTT. The chain has TRBV5-6 and TRBJ1-6, with D possibly being TRBD1 (5 bases). The CDR3 extends over 15 amino acids. V was cut by 5 bases and J by 6 bases, with 15 bases left in between. CDR1 and CDR2 from the germline V gene are SGHDT and YYEEEE.

The chain uses TRBV11-2 and TRBJ2-3, with TRBD2 as a possible D gene (6 bases). Per the germline V gene, CDR1 is SGHAT and CDR2 is FQNNGV. The length of the CDR3 is 18 residues. Trimming cost V 4 bases and J 2 bases, with 22 bases left between them. CDR3 bases: TGTGCCAGCAGCTCTAGACCTATAGGACTACGCCACACAGATACGCAGTATTTT. It translates to CASSSRPIGLRHTDTQYF.

A word on this clone: At one boundary the junction diverges from the germline segment, which might be a read error. At the DNA level, this CDR3 is encoded by other sequences in the same sample as well. This rearrangement joins TRBV3-1 to TRBJ2-7; 9 bases fit TRBD1. The V gene's germline CDR1 is LGHDT and CDR2 YNNKEL (reference sequence). This CDR3 contains 14 residues. The CDR3 DNA is TGTGCCAGCAGCCGAGCTGACAGGGGGGCCGAGCAATACTTC. This encodes CASSRADRGAEQYF.

In this sample, this clone turned up a few times. The rearrangement uses TRBV3-1 and TRBJ2-7, with TRBD2 identical over 8 bases. This CDR3 is 15 amino acids long. CDR1 is LGHDT, CDR2 YNNKEL, per germline (reference sequence). The junction had 10 bases not matched to a gene; V was cut back by 2 bases and J by 7 bases. CDR3 residues: CASSQSSGYLFEQYF. The CDR3, as DNA: TGTGCCAGCAGCCAATCTAGCGGGTATTTGTTTGAGCAGTACTTC.

A remark on this clone: This clone may be a read error of a much larger clone one base away. The same CDR3 arises from other DNA sequences in this sample as well. The chain joins TRBV20-1 to TRBJ1-4; D not certain. In germline, CDR1 is DFQATT, CDR2 SNEGSKA (reference sequence). Trimming left V 3 bases short and J 8 bases short, with 16 bases between. The CDR3 spans 14 residues. The CDR3 DNA follows: TGCAGTGCTAGGGATAGGATAAAGAACGAAAAACTGTTTTTT. Translating gives CSARDRIKNEKLFF.

This clone was seen ten or more times. A much larger clone differs from this one at a single base, so this may be a read error. This chain uses TRBV7-8 with TRBJ2-1; a weak D match, TRBD1 (6 bases). Trimming removed 6 bases from V and 9 bases from J, with 15 bases in between. Looked up from germline, CDR1 is SGHVS and CDR2 is FQNEAQ. CDR3 size: 13 residues. DNA of the CDR3: TGTGCCAGCAGTACCGGGACACACAGTGAGCAGTTCTTC. This codes for CASSTGTHSEQFF.

This clone was counted many times. V gene TRBV20-1 combines with J gene TRBJ1-6, with unresolved D. The germline gives CDR1 DFQATT, CDR2 SNEGSKA (reference sequence). The CDR3 is 14 amino acids. V dropped 0 bases and J dropped 7 bases, with 10 bases sitting between them. The DNA for the CDR3 is TGCAGTGCTAGAGACGCCACGTCCAATTCACCCCTCCACTTT. It codes for CSARDATSNSPLHF.

The chain has TRBV12-3 or TRBV12-4 and TRBJ1-1; D may be TRBD1 (5 bases). V was pared by 7 bases and J by 9 bases, with 15 bases between. This CDR3 comprises 12 residues. The CDR3 DNA reads as TGTGCCAGCACCCCCTCGGGACCGAAAGCTTTCTTT. It yields the protein CASTPSGPKAFF.

This clone was counted at least ten times. This chain joins TRBV20-1 and TRBJ1-1; D gene ambiguous. The V gene lost 3 bases and the J gene lost 3 bases, with 14 bases spanning the gap. Germline CDR1 DFQATT, CDR2 SNEGSKA (reference sequence). The CDR3 consists of 14 residues. CDR3 sequence reads: CSASLPTGHTEAFF. The CDR3 DNA reads TGCAGTGCTAGTCTCCCGACCGGGCACACTGAAGCTTTCTTT.

The genes are TRBV9 and TRBJ2-7, with 7 nucleotides matching TRBD1. J gave up 3 bases and V 4 bases, and 13 bases lay outside the gene matches. CDR3 length: 16 residues. In germline, CDR1 is SGDLS, CDR2 YYNGEE. CDR3 sequence: CASSPTTGTVGYEQYF. In DNA form, the CDR3 reads TGTGCCAGCAGCCCGACAACCGGGACAGTAGGCTACGAGCAGTACTTC.

In this sample, this clone turned up many times. The rearrangement uses TRBV9 and TRBJ2-2; D not resolved. Trimming left V 4 bases short and J 4 bases short, with 14 bases between. The CDR3 totals 15 residues. CDR1 is SGDLS, CDR2 YYNGEE, per germline. The CDR3 bases are TGTGCCAGCAGCCCTACCACGTTAGGCACCGGGGAGCTGTTTTTT. This gives the protein CASSPTTLGTGELFF.

V gene TRBV12-3 or TRBV12-4 combines with J gene TRBJ2-1, with 11 positions matching TRBD2. Losses at the gene ends were 7 bases for V and 2 bases for J; bases not matched to a gene: 16. The CDR3 consists of 19 residues. CDR3 DNA sequence: TGTGCCAGCACCCAAAGGGTGCTAGCGGGGGGCGTTCCCTACAATGAGCAGTTCTTC. It translates to CASTQRVLAGGVPYNEQFF.

This clone was observed many times. This chain links TRBV4-1 with TRBJ2-7; D remains ambiguous. The germline V gene encodes CDR1 MGHRA and CDR2 YSYEKL. Trimming took off 0 bases at V and 1 base at J, with 10 bases between the two ends. The CDR3 has 15 residues. In DNA form, the CDR3 reads TGCGCCAGCAGCCAAGATCGTACCAGATCCTACGAGCAGTACTTC. Amino acids: CASSQDRTRSYEQYF.

In its sample, this clone was seen a few times. The V call is TRBV6-2 or TRBV6-3, the J call TRBJ2-5; 8 nucleotides line up with TRBD2. V trimming: 6 bases; J trimming: 2 bases; junction bases outside the gene matches: 14. This CDR3 is built from 17 residues. CDR1 and CDR2 (germline): MNHEY, SVGEGT. CDR3 DNA: TGTGCCAGCAGCCACGGAGTAGCGGGGTCGGCACAAGAGACCCAGTACTTC. Amino acids: CASSHGVAGSAQETQYF.

This sequence joins TRBV11-2 and TRBJ2-7, with a possible D match to TRBD1 (6 bases). The CDR3 sequence is 14 residues long. Between the trimmed V and J ends, which lost 5 bases and 1 base, there was a span of 12 bases. Per the germline V gene, CDR1 is SGHAT and CDR2 is FQNNGV. As DNA, the CDR3 is TGTGCCAGCAGCCTTCCGGACAGTTCCTACGAGCAGTACTTC. It translates to CASSLPDSSYEQYF.

The rearrangement joins TRBV20-1 to TRBJ1-1; maybe TRBD1 (5 bases). Looked up from germline, CDR1 is DFQATT and CDR2 is SNEGSKA (reference sequence). The CDR3 sequence is 13 residues long. Between the trimmed V and J ends, which lost 3 bases and 7 bases, there was a span of 15 bases. CDR3 nucleotide sequence: TGCAGTGCTAGGGGTGGTCAGGGACTTGAAGCTTTCTTT. Translating it yields CSARGGQGLEAFF.

Of note for this clone: No conserved phenylalanine or tryptophan ends this CDR3, so it is likely a read error. The DNA is omitted, as the CDR3 cannot be located on it reliably, and the CDR3 follows TCRdb's listing. The chain carries TRBV5-6 and TRBJ1-2; whether TRBD1, the table's D call, matches the DNA was not checked. CDR1 is SGHDT, CDR2 YYEEEE, per germline. The length of the CDR3 is 13 amino acids, counting both ends. The CDR3 region is CASRLGTPYGYTL.